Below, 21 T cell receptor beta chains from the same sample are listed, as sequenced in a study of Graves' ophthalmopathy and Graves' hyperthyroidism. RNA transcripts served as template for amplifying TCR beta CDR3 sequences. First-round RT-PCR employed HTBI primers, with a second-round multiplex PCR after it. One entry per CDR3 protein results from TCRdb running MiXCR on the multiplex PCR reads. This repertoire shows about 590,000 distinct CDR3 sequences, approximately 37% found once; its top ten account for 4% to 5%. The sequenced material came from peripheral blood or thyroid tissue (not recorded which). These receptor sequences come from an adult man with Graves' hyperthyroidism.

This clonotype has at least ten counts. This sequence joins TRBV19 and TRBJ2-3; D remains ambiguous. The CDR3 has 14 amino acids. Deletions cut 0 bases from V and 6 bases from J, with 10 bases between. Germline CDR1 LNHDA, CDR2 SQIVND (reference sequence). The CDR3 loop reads CASSIDRLEDTQYF. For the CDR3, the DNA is TGTGCCAGTAGTATAGACCGCCTAGAGGATACGCAGTATTTT.

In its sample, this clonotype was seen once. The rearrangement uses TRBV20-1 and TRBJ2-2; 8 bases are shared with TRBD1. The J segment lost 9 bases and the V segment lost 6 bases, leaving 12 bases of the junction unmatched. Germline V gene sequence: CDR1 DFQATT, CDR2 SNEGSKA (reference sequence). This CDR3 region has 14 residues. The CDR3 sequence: CSATPGQESRELFF. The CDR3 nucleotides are TGCAGTGCCACACCGGGACAGGAGTCGAGGGAGCTGTTTTTT.

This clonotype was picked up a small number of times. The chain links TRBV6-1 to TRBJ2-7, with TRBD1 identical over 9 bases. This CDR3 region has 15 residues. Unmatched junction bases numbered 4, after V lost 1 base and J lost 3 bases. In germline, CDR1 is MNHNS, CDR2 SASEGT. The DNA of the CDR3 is TGTGCCAGCAGTGAAGTCGGGACAGGGTTCTACGAGCAGTACTTC. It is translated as CASSEVGTGFYEQYF.

CDR3 sequence reads: CASRGDGDNEKLFF. The CDR3 DNA reads TGTGCCAGCAGGGGGGACGGCGATAATGAAAAACTGTTTTTT. This chain joins TRBV2 and TRBJ1-4; the D gene is possibly TRBD1 (5 bases). The CDR3 loop spans 14 amino acids. The germline CDR1 and CDR2 sequences are SNHLY and FYNNEI. Trimming removed 6 bases at V and 4 bases at J, with 12 bases between.

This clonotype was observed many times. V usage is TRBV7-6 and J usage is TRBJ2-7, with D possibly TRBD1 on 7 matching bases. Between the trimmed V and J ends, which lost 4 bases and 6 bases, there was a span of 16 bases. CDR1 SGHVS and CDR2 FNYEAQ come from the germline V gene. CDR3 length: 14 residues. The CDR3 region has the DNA TGTGCCAGCAGCTGGACTACAGGGGTGGGCGAGCAGTACTTC. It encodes CASSWTTGVGEQYF. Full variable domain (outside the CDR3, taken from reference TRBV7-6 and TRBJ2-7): GAGVSQSPRYKVTKRGQDVALRCDPISGHVSLYWYRQALGQGPEFLTYFNYEAQQDKSGLPNDRFSAERPEGSISTLTIQRTEQRDSAMYRCASSWTTGVGEQYFGPGTRLTVT.

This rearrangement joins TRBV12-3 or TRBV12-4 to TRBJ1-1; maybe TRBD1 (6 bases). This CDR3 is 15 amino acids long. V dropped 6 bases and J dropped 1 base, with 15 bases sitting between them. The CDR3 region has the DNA TGTGCCAGCAGCCCTAGATCACAGGGGAACACTGAAGCTTTCTTT. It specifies CASSPRSQGNTEAFF.

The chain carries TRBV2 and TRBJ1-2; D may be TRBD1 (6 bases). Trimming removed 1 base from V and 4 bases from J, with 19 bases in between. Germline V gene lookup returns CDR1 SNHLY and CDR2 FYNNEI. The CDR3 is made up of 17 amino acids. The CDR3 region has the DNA TGTGCCAGCAGTGAAGAGGGGTACAGGGATATTTCCTATGGCTACACCTTC. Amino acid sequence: CASSEEGYRDISYGYTF.

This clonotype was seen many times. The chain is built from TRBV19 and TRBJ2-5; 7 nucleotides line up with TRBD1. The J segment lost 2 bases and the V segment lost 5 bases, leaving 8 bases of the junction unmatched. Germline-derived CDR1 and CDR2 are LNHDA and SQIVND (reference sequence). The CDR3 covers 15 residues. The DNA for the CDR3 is TGTGCCAGTAGTGTCAACAGGGGCCCTCAAGAGACCCAGTACTTC. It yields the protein CASSVNRGPQETQYF.

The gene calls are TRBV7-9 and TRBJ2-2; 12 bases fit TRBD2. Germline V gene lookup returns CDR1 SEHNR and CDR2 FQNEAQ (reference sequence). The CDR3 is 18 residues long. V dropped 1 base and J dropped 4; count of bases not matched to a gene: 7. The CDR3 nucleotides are TGTGCCAGCAGCTTAGAAGCCCCACTAGCGGGGGGCACCGGGGAGCTGTTTTTT. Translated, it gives CASSLEAPLAGGTGELFF.

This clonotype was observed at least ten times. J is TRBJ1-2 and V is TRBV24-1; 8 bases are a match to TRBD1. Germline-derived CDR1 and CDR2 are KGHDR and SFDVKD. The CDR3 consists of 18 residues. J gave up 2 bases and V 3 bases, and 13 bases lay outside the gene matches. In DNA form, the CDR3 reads TGTGCCACCAGTGATGGAGGGAAGGGGACAGGTGGAAACTATGGCTACACCTTC. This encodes CATSDGGKGTGGNYGYTF.

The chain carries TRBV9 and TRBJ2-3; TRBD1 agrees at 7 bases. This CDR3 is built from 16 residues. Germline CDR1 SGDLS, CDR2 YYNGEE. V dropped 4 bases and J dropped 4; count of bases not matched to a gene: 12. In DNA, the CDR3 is TGTGCCAGCAGCCCACAGACAGGGAGTGAGTCAGATACGCAGTATTTT. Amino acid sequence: CASSPQTGSESDTQYF.

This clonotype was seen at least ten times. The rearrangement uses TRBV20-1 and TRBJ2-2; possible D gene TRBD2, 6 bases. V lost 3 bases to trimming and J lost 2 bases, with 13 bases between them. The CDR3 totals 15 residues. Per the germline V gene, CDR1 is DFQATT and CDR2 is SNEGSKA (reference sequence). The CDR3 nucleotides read TGCAGTGCTAGGCGGGCGGGACTCAACACCGGGGAGCTGTTTTTT. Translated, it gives CSARRAGLNTGELFF.

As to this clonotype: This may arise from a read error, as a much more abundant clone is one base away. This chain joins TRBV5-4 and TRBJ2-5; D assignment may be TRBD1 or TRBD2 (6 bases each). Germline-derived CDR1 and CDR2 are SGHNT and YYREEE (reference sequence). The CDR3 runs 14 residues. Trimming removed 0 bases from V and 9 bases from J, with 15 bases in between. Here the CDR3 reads CASSLEQGGEAQYF. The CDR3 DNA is TGTGCCAGCAGCTTGGAACAGGGCGGGGAGGCCCAGTACTTC.

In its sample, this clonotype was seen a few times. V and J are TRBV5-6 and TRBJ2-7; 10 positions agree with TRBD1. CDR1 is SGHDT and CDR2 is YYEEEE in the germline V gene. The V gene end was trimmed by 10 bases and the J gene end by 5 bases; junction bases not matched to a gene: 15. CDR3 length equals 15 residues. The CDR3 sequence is CAWSVYGTGENEQYF. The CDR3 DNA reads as TGTGCCTGGAGTGTATACGGGACAGGGGAAAACGAGCAGTACTTC. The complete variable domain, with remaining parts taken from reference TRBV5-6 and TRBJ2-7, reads DAGVTQSPTHLIKTRGQQVTLRCSPKSGHDTVSWYQQALGQGPQFIFQYYEEEERQRGNFPDRFSGHQFPNYSSELNVNALLLGDSALYLCAWSVYGTGENEQYFGPGTRLTVT.

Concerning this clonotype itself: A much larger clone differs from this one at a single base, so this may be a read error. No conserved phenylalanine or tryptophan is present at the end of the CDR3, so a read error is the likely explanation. CDR3 region: CASSFNGAVNTEAFS. The CDR3 DNA reads TGTGCCAGCAGCTTCAATGGGGCAGTGAACACTGAAGCTTTCTCT. The J gene is TRBJ1-1, the V gene TRBV7-2; the D gene is possibly TRBD1 (5 bases). Germline loops: CDR1 SGHTA, CDR2 FQGNSA. This CDR3 spans 15 amino acids. V was pared by 3 bases and J by 0 bases, with 11 bases between.

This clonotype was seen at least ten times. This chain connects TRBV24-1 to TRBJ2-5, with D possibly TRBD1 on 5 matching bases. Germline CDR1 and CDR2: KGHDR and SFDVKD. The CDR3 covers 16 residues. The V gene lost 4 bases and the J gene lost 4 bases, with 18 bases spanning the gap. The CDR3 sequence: CATSENRQFSGETQYF. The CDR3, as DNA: TGTGCCACCAGTGAAAACCGACAGTTTTCCGGAGAGACCCAGTACTTC.

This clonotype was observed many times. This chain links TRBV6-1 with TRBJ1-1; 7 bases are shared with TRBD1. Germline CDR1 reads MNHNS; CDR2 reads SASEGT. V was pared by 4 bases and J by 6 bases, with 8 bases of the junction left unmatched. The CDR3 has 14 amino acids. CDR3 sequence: CASSASGGTAEAFF. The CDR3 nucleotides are TGTGCCAGCAGTGCATCAGGGGGTACGGCTGAAGCTTTCTTT.

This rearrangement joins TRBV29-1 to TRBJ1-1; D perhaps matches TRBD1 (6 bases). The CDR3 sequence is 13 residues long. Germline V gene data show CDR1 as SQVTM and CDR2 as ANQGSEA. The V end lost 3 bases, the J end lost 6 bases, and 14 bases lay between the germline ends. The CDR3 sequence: CSVDGAGGPEAFF. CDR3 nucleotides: TGCAGCGTTGACGGAGCGGGGGGGCCTGAAGCTTTCTTT.

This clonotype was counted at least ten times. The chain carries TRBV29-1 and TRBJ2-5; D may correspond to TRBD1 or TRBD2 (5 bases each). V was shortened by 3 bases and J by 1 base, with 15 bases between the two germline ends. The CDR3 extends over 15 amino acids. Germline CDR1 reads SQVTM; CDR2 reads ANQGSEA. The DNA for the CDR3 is TGCAGCGTTGACGGCCGGCAGGGACCCCAAGAGACCCAGTACTTC. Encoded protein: CSVDGRQGPQETQYF.

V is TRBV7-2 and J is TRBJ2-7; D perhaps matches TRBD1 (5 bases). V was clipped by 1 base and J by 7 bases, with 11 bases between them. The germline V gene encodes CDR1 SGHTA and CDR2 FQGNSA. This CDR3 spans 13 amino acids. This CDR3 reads CASSLEWKGEQYF. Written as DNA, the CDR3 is TGTGCCAGCAGCTTAGAGTGGAAGGGGGAGCAGTACTTC.

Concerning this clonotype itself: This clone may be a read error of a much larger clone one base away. The CDR3 here is CSAARANTGELFF. CDR3 coding DNA: TGCAGTGCTGCGAGGGCGAACACCGGGGAGCTGTTTTTT. The V and J genes are TRBV20-1 and TRBJ2-2; tentatively, D is TRBD2 (5 bases). The CDR3 runs 13 residues. The germline V gene encodes CDR1 DFQATT and CDR2 SNEGSKA (reference sequence). V lost 5 bases, J lost 0 bases, and 7 bases lay in between.